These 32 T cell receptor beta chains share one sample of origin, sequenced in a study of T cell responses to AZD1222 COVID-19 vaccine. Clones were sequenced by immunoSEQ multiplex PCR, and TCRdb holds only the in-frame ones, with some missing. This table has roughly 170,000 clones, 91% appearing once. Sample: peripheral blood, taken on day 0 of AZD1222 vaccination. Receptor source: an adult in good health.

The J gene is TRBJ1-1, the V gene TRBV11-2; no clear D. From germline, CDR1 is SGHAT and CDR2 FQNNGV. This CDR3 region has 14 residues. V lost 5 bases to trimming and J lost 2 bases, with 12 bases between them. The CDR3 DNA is TGTGCCAGCAGCCTCTTTGGGGAAAACACTGAAGCTTTCTTT. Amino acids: CASSLFGENTEAFF.

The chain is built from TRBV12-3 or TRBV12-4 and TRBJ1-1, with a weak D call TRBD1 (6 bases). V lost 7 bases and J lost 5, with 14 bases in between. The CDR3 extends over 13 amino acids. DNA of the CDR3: TGTGCCAGCACCTACAGGGTGGGAACTGAAGCTTTCTTT. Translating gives CASTYRVGTEAFF.

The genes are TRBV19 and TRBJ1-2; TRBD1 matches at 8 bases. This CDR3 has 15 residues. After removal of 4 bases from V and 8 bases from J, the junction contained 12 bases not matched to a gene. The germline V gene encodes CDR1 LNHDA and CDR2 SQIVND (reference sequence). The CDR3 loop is CASSTTGTGKSGYTF. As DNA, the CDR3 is TGTGCCAGTAGTACCACCGGGACAGGCAAAAGCGGCTACACCTTC.

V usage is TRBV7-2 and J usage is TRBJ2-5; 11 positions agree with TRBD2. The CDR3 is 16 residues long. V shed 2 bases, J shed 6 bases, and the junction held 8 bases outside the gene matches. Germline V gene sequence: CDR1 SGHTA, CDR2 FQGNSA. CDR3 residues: CASSLNSGGAVQTQYF. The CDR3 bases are TGTGCCAGCAGCTTAAATAGCGGGGGGGCCGTTCAGACCCAGTACTTC.

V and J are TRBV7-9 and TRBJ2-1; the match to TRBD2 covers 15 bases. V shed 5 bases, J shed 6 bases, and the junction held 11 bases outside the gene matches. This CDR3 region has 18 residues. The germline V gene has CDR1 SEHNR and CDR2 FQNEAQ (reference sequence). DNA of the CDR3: TGTGCCAGCAGCACTCCCCCGGGACTAGCGGGAGGCCTCAATGAGCAGTTCTTC. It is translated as CASSTPPGLAGGLNEQFF.

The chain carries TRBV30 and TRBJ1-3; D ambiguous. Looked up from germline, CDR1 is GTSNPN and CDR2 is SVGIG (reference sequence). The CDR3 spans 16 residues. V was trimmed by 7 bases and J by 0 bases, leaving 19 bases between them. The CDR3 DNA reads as TGTGCCTCAAACCCGGGCCGCGCGACCTCTGGAAACACCATATATTTT. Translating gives CASNPGRATSGNTIYF.

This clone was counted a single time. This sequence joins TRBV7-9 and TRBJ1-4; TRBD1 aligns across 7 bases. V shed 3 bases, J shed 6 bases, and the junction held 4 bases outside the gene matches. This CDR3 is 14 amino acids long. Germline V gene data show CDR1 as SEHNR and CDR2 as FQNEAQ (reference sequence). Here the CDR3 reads CASSFRGDYEKLFF. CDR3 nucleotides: TGTGCCAGCAGCTTCAGGGGGGACTATGAAAAACTGTTTTTT.

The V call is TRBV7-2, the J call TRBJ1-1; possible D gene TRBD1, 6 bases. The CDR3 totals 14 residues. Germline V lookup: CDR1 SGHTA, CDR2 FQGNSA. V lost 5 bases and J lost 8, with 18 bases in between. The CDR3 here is CASSRGEAGAEAFF. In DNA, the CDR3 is TGTGCCAGCAGCCGGGGGGAGGCAGGGGCAGAAGCTTTCTTT.

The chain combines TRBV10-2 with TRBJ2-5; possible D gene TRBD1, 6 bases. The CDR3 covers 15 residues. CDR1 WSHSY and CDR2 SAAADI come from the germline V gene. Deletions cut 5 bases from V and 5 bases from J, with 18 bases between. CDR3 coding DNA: TGCGCCAGCAGTAGGGGACACGATGCCCCGGAGACCCAGTACTTC. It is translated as CASSRGHDAPETQYF.

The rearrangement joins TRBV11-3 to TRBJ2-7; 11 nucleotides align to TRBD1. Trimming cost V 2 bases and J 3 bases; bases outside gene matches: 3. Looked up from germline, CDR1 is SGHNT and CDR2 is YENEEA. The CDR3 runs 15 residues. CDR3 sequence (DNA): TGTGCCAGCAGCTTATCGGGACAGGGGGTCTACGAGCAGTACTTC. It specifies CASSLSGQGVYEQYF.

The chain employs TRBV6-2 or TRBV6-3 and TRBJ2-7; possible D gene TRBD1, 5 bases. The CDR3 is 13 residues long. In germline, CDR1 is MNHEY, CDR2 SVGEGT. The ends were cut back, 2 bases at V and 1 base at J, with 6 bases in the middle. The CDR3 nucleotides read TGTGCCAGCAGTTACGACAGTTCCTACGAGCAGTACTTC. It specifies CASSYDSSYEQYF.

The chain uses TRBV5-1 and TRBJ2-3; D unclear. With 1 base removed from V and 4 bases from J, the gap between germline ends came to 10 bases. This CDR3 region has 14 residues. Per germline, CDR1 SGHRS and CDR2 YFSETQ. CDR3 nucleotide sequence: TGCGCCAGCAGCTTGTTTTCGCTCGCAGATACGCAGTATTTT. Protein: CASSLFSLADTQYF.

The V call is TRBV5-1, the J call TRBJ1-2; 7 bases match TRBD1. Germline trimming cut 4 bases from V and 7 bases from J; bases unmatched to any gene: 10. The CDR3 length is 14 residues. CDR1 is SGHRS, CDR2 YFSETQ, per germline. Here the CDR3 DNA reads TGCGCCAGCAGCGCTGACAGGGCCGAGGTTGGCTACACCTTC. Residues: CASSADRAEVGYTF.

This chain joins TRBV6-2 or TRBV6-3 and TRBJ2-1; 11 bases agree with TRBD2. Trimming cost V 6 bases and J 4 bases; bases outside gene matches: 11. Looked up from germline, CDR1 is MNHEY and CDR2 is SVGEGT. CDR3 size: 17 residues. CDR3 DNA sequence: TGTGCCAGCAGCACACGTCGTACTAGCGGGGGTTACAATGAGCAGTTCTTC. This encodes CASSTRRTSGGYNEQFF.

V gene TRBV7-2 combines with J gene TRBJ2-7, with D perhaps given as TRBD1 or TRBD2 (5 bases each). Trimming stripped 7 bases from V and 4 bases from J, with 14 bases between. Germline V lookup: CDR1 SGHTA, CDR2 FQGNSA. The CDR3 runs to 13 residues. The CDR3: CASNRDGKYEQYF. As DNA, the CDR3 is TGTGCCAGCAACCGGGACGGCAAATACGAGCAGTACTTC.

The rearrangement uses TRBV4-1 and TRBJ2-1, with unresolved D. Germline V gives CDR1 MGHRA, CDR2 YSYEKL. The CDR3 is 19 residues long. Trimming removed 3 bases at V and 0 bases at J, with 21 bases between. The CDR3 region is CASSHDQRARFSSYNEQFF. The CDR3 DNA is TGCGCCAGCAGCCACGACCAACGGGCCAGGTTCAGCTCCTACAATGAGCAGTTCTTC.

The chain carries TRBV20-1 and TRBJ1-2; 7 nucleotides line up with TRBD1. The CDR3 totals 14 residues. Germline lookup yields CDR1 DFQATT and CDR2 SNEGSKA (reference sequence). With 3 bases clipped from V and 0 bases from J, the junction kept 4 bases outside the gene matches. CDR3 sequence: CSASQGTANYGYTF. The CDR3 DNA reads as TGCAGTGCTAGTCAGGGGACAGCTAACTATGGCTACACCTTC.

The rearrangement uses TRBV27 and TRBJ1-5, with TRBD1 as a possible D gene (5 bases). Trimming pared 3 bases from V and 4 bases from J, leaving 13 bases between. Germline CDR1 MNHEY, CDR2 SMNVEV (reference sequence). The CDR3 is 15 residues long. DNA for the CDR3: TGTGCCAGCAGTTTCCAGGGAGGGGTTAATCAGCCCCAGCATTTT. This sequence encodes CASSFQGGVNQPQHF.

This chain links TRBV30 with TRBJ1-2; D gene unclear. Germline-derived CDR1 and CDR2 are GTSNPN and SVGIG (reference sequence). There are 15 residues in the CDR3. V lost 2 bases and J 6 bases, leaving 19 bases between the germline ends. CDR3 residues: CAWSYVSSSPDGYTF. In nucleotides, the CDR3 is TGTGCCTGGAGTTATGTCAGCAGTTCCCCCGATGGCTACACCTTC.

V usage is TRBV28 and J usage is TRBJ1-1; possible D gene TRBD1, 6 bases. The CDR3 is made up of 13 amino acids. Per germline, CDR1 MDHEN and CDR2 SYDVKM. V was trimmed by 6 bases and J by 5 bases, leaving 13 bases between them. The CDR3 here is CASSADSLTEAFF. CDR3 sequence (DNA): TGTGCCAGCAGCGCGGACAGCTTGACTGAAGCTTTCTTT.

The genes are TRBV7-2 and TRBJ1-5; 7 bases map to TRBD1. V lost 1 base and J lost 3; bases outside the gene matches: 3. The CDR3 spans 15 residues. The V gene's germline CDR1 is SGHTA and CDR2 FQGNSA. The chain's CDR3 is CASSLDRGNNQPQHF. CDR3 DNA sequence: TGTGCCAGCAGCTTAGACAGGGGTAACAATCAGCCCCAGCATTTT.

CDR3 bases: TGCAGCGTACCCAGGGACAACTCTGGGGCCAACGTCCTGACTTTC. Protein product: CSVPRDNSGANVLTF. The chain has TRBV29-1 and TRBJ2-6, with D possibly TRBD1 on 6 matching bases. V dropped 6 bases and J dropped 0 bases, with 12 bases sitting between them. Germline CDR1 reads SQVTM; CDR2 reads ANQGSEA. CDR3 length: 15 residues.

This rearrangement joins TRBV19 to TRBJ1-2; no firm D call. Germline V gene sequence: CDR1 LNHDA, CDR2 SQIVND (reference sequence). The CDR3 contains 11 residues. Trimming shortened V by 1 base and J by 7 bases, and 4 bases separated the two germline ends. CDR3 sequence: CASSIGGGYTF. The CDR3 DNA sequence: TGTGCCAGTAGTATAGGGGGTGGCTACACCTTC.

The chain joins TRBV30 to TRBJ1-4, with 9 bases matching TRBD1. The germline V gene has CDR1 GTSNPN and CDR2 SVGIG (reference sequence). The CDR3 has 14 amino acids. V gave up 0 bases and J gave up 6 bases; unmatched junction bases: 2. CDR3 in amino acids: CAWSVNRGHEKLFF. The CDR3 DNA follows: TGTGCCTGGAGTGTAAACAGGGGGCATGAAAAACTGTTTTTT.

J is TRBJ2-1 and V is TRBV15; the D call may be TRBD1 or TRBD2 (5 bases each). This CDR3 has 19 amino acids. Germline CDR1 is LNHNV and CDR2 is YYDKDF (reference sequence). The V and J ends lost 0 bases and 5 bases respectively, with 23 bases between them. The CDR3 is CATSRDLLLLTGTNNEQFF. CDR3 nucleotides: TGTGCCACCAGCAGAGATTTATTACTTCTCACCGGGACCAACAATGAGCAGTTCTTC.

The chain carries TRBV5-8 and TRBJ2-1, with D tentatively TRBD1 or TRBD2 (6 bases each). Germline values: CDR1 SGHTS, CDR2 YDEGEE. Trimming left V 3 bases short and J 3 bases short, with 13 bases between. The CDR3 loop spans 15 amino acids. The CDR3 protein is CASSSEGGDYNEQFF. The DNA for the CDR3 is TGTGCCAGCAGCTCCGAGGGGGGTGACTACAATGAGCAGTTCTTC. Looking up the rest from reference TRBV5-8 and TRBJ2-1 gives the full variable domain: EAGVTQSPTHLIKTRGQQATLRCSPISGHTSVYWYQQALGLGLQFLLWYDEGEERNRGNFPPRFSGRQFPNYSSELNVNALELEDSALYLCASSSEGGDYNEQFFGPGTRLTVL.

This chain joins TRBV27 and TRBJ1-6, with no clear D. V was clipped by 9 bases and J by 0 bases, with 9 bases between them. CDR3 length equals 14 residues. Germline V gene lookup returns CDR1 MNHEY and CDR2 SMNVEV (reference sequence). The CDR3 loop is CASEPLSYNSPLHF. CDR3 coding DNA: TGTGCCAGTGAACCCCTCTCCTATAATTCACCCCTCCACTTT.

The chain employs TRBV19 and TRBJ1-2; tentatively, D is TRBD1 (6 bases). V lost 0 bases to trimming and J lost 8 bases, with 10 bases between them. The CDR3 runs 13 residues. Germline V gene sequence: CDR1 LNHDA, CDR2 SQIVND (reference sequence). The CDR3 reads CASSIENRVGYTF. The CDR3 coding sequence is TGTGCCAGTAGTATAGAAAACAGGGTCGGCTACACCTTC.

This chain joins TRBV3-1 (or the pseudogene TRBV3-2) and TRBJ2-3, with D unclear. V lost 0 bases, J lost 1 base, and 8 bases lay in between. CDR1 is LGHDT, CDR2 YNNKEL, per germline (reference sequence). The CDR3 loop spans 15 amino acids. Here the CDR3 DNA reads TGTGCCAGCAGCCAAGAGGGTCCCGGCACAGATACGCAGTATTTT. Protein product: CASSQEGPGTDTQYF.

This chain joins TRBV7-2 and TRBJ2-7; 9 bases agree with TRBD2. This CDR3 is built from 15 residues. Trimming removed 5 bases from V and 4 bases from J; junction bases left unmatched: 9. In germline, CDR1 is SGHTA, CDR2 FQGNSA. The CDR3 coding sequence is TGTGCCAGCAGCCCCTACCCTACTAGCGGGTACGAGCAGTACTTC. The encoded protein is CASSPYPTSGYEQYF.

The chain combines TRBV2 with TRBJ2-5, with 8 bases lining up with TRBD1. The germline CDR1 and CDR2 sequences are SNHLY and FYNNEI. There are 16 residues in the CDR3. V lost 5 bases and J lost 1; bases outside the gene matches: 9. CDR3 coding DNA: TGTGCCAGCAGTATAAGGACAGGGCTTATCCAAGAGACCCAGTACTTC. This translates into CASSIRTGLIQETQYF.

The CDR3 reads CASSVPQGTGNTIYF. DNA of the CDR3: TGTGCCAGTAGTGTCCCTCAGGGTACTGGAAACACCATATATTTT. The chain carries TRBV19 and TRBJ1-3, with a weak D call TRBD1 (5 bases). Germline CDR1 LNHDA, CDR2 SQIVND (reference sequence). The CDR3 has 15 residues. V was cut by 5 bases and J by 2 bases, with 13 bases left in between.